This section outlines one T cell receptor (beta chain) sequence together with its context. No antigen is known for it. No clone much larger than this one lies a single base away; base qualities are absent. The treatment or condition label on this specimen signifies: in vitro stimulation with specific CMV peptide epitopes to enrich CMV-specific T cells. Sequenced on an Illumina HiSeq 1500. TCRdb's own reprocessing of the public reads used fastp at Q25 and MiXCR and kept productive beta chains. Rows with a matching CDR3 protein are joined into one entry that keeps the most common DNA and genes. This sample comprises about 890,000 distinct CDR3 sequences, around 32% of them detected only once. Of the sample, roughly 12% is held by the ten largest clones. This sample was included in a study of T cell repertoires in cytomegalovirus infection (dated by TCRdb to the late 2010s). For the study in its entirety: Peptide stimulations targeted recently identified HLA-C-restricted CMV epitopes, whose presentation resists viral immunomodulation, together with well-studied HLA-B-restricted epitopes. The HLA type of each donor mattered for the analysis, because public TCR beta signatures pointed to carriage of CMV infection along with the matching HLA type. General conclusions and limits of the study: Carriers of CMV infection plus the relevant HLA type were discriminated by the cumulative frequency of public TCR beta family members in the study cohort and in an independent roughly 350-donor cohort. In the ex vivo response, HLA-C-restricted CMV-specific TCR beta clonotypes were dominant, and in two of eight donors the single most frequent clonotype came from this HLA-C-restricted group.

The sample consisted of cultured CD8+ T cells from PBMCs, taken from culture after CMV antigen stimulation. The sequence came from a human donor in good health (CMV status not recorded). Some clones in this sample may be carry-over from other donors' samples.

CDR3 protein: CASSPLTSAKNIQYF. The bases read TGTGCCAGCAGCCCTCTTACATCCGCCAAAAACATTCAGTACTTC. The rearrangement joined TRBV14 to TRBJ2-4; the D gene identity is not certain. Taken from the germline V gene, the CDR1 and CDR2 loops are SGHDN and FVKESK. The trim is 4 bases for V and 1 base for J, with a gap of 11 bases between the germline ends. The CDR3 goes from the cysteine to the phenylalanine over 15 residues. Here the CDR3 DNA is all that survives: 45 bases in frame from base 1.